The 14 T cell receptor beta chains listed next were all sequenced from one sample in a study of blood T cell repertoires in COVID-19 (dated by TCRdb to 2020 to 2022). The library was produced with the immunoSEQ multiplex PCR assay. TCRdb holds this immuneACCESS table with in-frame rearrangements only. Some clones are missing; in checked studies, unresolved V genes explain under half, and the rest has no known cause. The sample data list 200,000 to 300,000 clones, and 88% of these were observed just once. Together, the top ten hold about 2.5% of the sample. The sample consisted of PBMCs or T cells enriched from blood (not recorded which). These receptors all come from a woman between 35 and 50 years old with acute COVID-19.

The genes are TRBV5-1 and TRBJ1-1; tentative D call: TRBD1 (6 bases). CDR1 is SGHRS and CDR2 is YFSETQ in the germline V gene. The CDR3 contains 14 residues. Trimming took 6 bases from V and 1 from J, leaving 13 bases between them. The CDR3 sequence is CASNPEQGNTEAFF. CDR3 in DNA: TGCGCCAGCAATCCAGAACAGGGGAACACTGAAGCTTTCTTT. The full variable domain, rest sourced from reference TRBV5-1 and TRBJ1-1, is KAGVTQTPRYLIKTRGQQVTLSCSPISGHRSVSWYQQTPGQGLQFLFEYFSETQRNKGNFPGRFSGRQFSNSRSEMNVSTLELGDSALYLCASNPEQGNTEAFFGQGTRLTVV.

The chain has TRBV4-2 and TRBJ2-1; possible D gene TRBD1, 6 bases. Germline V gives CDR1 LGHNA, CDR2 YNFKEQ. V gave up 2 bases and J gave up 9 bases, with 11 bases separating them. The CDR3 contains 13 residues. CDR3 coding DNA: TGTGCCAGCAGCCAACTCGGACAGATTGAGCAGTTCTTC. This sequence encodes CASSQLGQIEQFF.

The chain uses TRBV4-1 and TRBJ2-2; 9 bases map to TRBD1. Per the germline V gene, CDR1 is MGHRA and CDR2 is YSYEKL. The V gene end was trimmed by 3 bases and the J gene end by 8 bases; junction bases not matched to a gene: 7. The CDR3 contains 15 residues. The CDR3 spells CASSQPLQGAGELFF. Here the CDR3 DNA reads TGCGCCAGCAGCCAGCCCTTACAGGGGGCAGGGGAGCTGTTTTTT.

This rearrangement joins TRBV7-2 to TRBJ1-5; 11 bases line up with TRBD1. This CDR3 spans 18 amino acids. CDR1 is SGHTA, CDR2 FQGNSA, per germline. V shed 1 base, J shed 6 bases, and the junction held 11 bases outside the gene matches. Here the CDR3 DNA reads TGTGCCAGCAGCTTAGTATCCCCAGGGGACAGGGGGATTCAGCCCCAGCATTTT. This sequence encodes CASSLVSPGDRGIQPQHF.

This clone was seen just once. The V and J genes are TRBV3-1 (or the pseudogene TRBV3-2) and TRBJ2-1; 8 nucleotides match TRBD2. After removal of 3 bases from V and 4 bases from J, the junction contained 8 bases not matched to a gene. Germline-derived CDR1 and CDR2 are LGHDT and YNNKEL (reference sequence). The CDR3 is made up of 16 amino acids. CDR3 nucleotide sequence: TGTGCCAGCAGCCAGAAGACGGGAGGGCTTTACAATGAGCAGTTCTTC. Its translation is CASSQKTGGLYNEQFF.

The chain uses TRBV9 and TRBJ2-3; 10 bases line up with TRBD2. Unmatched junction bases numbered 10, after V lost 3 bases and J lost 0 bases. Germline V gene data show CDR1 as SGDLS and CDR2 as YYNGEE. The CDR3 totals 18 residues. CDR3: CASSAGRSSGRSTDTQYF. The CDR3 bases are TGTGCCAGCAGCGCCGGACGATCTAGCGGGAGAAGCACAGATACGCAGTATTTT. The full variable domain, completed using reference TRBV9 and TRBJ2-3, is DSGVTQTPKHLITATGQRVTLRCSPRSGDLSVYWYQQSLDQGLQFLIQYYNGEERAKGNILERFSAQQFPDLHSELNLSSLELGDSALYFCASSAGRSSGRSTDTQYFGPGTRLTVL.

A single count supports this clone. The V and J genes are TRBV6-1 and TRBJ2-6; 12 bases fit TRBD1. CDR3 length: 18 amino acids. Trimming removed 3 bases from V and 4 bases from J; junction bases left unmatched: 7. Per the germline V gene, CDR1 is MNHNS and CDR2 is SASEGT. CDR3: CASSESRDRGPGANVLTF. In DNA form, the CDR3 reads TGTGCCAGCAGTGAGTCCCGGGACAGGGGGCCCGGGGCCAACGTCCTGACTTTC.

The chain combines TRBV19 with TRBJ2-5; 7 positions match TRBD2. Germline V gene lookup returns CDR1 LNHDA and CDR2 SQIVND (reference sequence). V was pared by 1 base and J by 1 base, with 0 bases of the junction left unmatched. The CDR3 covers 14 residues. The CDR3, as DNA: TGTGCCAGTAGTATAGCTAGCGGCCAAGAGACCCAGTACTTC. Amino acid sequence: CASSIASGQETQYF.

The chain is built from TRBV3-1 (or the pseudogene TRBV3-2) and TRBJ2-2; D unclear. Germline V gene sequence: CDR1 LGHDT, CDR2 YNNKEL (reference sequence). V shed 6 bases and J shed 1 base, with 9 bases lying between them. The CDR3 spans 14 residues. This CDR3 is CASRATLNTGELFF. CDR3 in DNA: TGTGCCAGCAGGGCCACGTTGAACACCGGGGAGCTGTTTTTT.

The gene calls are TRBV30 and TRBJ1-1; 8 nucleotides line up with TRBD1. The CDR3 is 11 amino acids. Trimming at V came to 2 bases and at J to 12 bases, leaving 5 bases not matched to a gene. Germline V gene lookup returns CDR1 GTSNPN and CDR2 SVGIG (reference sequence). CDR3 DNA: TGTGCCTGGAGTAGGACAGGGTCAACTTTCTTT. Amino acid sequence: CAWSRTGSTFF. Supplemented by reference TRBV30 and TRBJ1-1, the full variable domain reads SQTIHQWPATLVQPVGSPLSLECTVEGTSNPNLYWYRQAAGRGLQLLFYSVGIGQISSEVPQNLSASRPQDRQFILSSKKLLLSDSGFYLCAWSRTGSTFFGQGTRLTVV.

This chain uses TRBV11-2 with TRBJ2-7; no clear D gene. CDR3 size: 15 residues. Germline lookup yields CDR1 SGHAT and CDR2 FQNNGV. The V and J ends lost 1 base and 0 bases respectively, with 10 bases between them. The CDR3 is CASSLVPYSSYEQYV. For the CDR3, the DNA is TGTGCCAGCAGCTTAGTACCGTATAGCTCCTACGAGCAGTACGTC.

The DNA of the CDR3 is TGTGCCAGCAGTCCCCAACAGGGCGGTGAGCAGTTCTTC. Encoded protein: CASSPQQGGEQFF. The chain recombines TRBV12-3 or TRBV12-4 with TRBJ2-1; perhaps TRBD1 as D (6 bases). Trimming shortened V by 5 bases and J by 9 bases, and 14 bases separated the two germline ends. This CDR3 has 13 residues.

Of note for this clone: The limits of the CDR3 on the DNA are not certain, so only TCRdb's listed CDR3 is given. The V and J genes are TRBV7-2 and TRBJ1-5; the table's D call of TRBD1 was not tested on the DNA. The CDR3 region is 12 residues in length, termini included. The germline gives CDR1 SGHTA, CDR2 FQGNSA. Here the CDR3 reads CASSFGGGSELF.

The chain uses TRBV7-9 and TRBJ2-1; D not resolved. The V end was cut by 10 bases, the J end by 5 bases, with 15 bases between. The CDR3 runs to 13 residues. Germline loops: CDR1 SEHNR, CDR2 FQNEAQ (reference sequence). The CDR3 nucleotides read TGTGCCACCTACCGGGTCAGAAACAATGAGCAGTTCTTC. Its translation: CATYRVRNNEQFF.